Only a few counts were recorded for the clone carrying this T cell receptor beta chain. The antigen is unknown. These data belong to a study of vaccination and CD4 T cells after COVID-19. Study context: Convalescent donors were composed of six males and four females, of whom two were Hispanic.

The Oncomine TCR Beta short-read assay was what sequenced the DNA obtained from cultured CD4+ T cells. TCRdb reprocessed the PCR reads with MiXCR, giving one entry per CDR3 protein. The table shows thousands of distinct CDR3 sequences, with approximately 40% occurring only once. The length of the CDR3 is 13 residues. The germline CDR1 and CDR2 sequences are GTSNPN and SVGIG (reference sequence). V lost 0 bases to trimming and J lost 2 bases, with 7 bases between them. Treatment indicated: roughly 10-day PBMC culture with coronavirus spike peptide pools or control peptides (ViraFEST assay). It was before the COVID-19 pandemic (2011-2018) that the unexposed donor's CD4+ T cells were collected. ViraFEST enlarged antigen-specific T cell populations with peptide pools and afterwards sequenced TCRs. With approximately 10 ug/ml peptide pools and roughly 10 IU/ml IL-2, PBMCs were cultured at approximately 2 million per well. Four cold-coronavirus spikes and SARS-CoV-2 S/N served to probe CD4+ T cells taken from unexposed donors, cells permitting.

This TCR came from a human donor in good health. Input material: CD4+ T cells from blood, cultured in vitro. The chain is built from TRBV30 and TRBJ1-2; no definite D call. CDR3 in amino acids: CAWSVQANYGYTF. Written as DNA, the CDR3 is TGTGCCTGGAGTGTACAAGCAAACTATGGCTACACCTTC. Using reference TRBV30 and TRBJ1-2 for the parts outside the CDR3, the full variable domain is SQTIHQWPATLVQPVGSPLSLECTVEGTSNPNLYWYRQAAGRGLQLLFYSVGIGQISSEVPQNLSASRPQDRQFILSSKKLLLSDSGFYLCAWSVQANYGYTFGSGTRLTVV.